This entry lists 19 T cell receptor beta chains sequenced from one sample in a study of Graves' ophthalmopathy and Graves' hyperthyroidism. Amplification of the TCR beta CDR3 regions used RNA transcripts (as template). An opening RT-PCR round employed HTBI primers and preceded a second-round multiplex PCR. TCRdb itself ran the multiplex PCR reads through MiXCR, one entry per CDR3 protein. Of about 480,000 distinct CDR3 sequences in the sample, 14% were seen once. The sample consisted of blood. The receptors here all came from a woman in her 30s with Graves' ophthalmopathy.

This clonotype has ten or more counts. This chain connects TRBV12-3 or TRBV12-4 to TRBJ2-7; the D gene is possibly TRBD2 (6 bases). The CDR3 is 13 amino acids. Trimming removed 4 bases from V and 7 bases from J, with 14 bases in between. The CDR3 coding sequence is TGTGCCAGCAGTTCCCCCGGGGGTGGTGAGCAGTACTTC. It encodes CASSSPGGGEQYF.

This clonotype was counted ten times or more. CDR3 sequence (DNA): TGTGCCAGCCGGGAGTCAGTATTAGGGACTTCACAAGAGACCCAGTACTTC. This encodes CASRESVLGTSQETQYF. This chain connects TRBV28 to TRBJ2-5, with D tentatively TRBD2 (6 bases). The length of the CDR3 is 17 residues. The V gene lost 8 bases and the J gene lost 2 bases, with 24 bases spanning the gap. Germline V gives CDR1 MDHEN, CDR2 SYDVKM.

The chain uses TRBV28 and TRBJ2-2, with D perhaps assigned TRBD1 or TRBD2 (6 bases each). The CDR3 covers 15 residues. Germline CDR1 reads MDHEN; CDR2 reads SYDVKM. The germline V and J ends were trimmed by 7 bases and 2 bases, with 14 bases remaining between them. For the CDR3, the DNA is TGTGCCAGCACCTTAGGGGGGTCCAACACCGGGGAGCTGTTTTTT. Its protein is CASTLGGSNTGELFF.

There are many counts of this clonotype. The rearrangement links TRBV10-3 to TRBJ1-2; D is unclear. The CDR3 consists of 17 residues. The germline V and J ends were trimmed by 2 bases and 0 bases, with 16 bases remaining between them. The germline V gene has CDR1 ENHRY and CDR2 SYGVKD. This CDR3 reads CAISESATGSPNYGYTF. The CDR3 DNA reads TGTGCCATCAGTGAGAGCGCGACGGGGTCTCCTAACTATGGCTACACCTTC.

A note on this clonotype: With a much larger clone just one base away, this may be a read error. The V call is TRBV10-3, the J call TRBJ1-3; no definite D call. Per germline, CDR1 ENHRY and CDR2 SYGVKD. The CDR3 loop spans 14 amino acids. The CDR3: CVISPVGGANTIYF. In nucleotides, the CDR3 is TGTGTCATCAGCCCCGTGGGAGGAGCGAACACCATATATTTT.

In the case of this clonotype: No conserved phenylalanine or tryptophan ends this CDR3, so it is likely a read error. This rearrangement joins TRBV12-3 or TRBV12-4 to TRBJ2-7; the D gene is possibly TRBD1 (5 bases). This CDR3 spans 14 amino acids. Deletions cut 5 bases from V and 0 bases from J, with 11 bases between. The CDR3 sequence is CASSGQGSSYEQYY. In nucleotides, the CDR3 is TGTGCCAGCAGTGGGCAGGGAAGCTCCTACGAGCAGTACTAC.

The chain uses TRBV3-1 and TRBJ2-2; D perhaps matches TRBD1 (6 bases). The CDR3 is made up of 16 amino acids. Trimming removed 4 bases from V and 2 bases from J, with 14 bases in between. Germline CDR1 is LGHDT and CDR2 is YNNKEL (reference sequence). The CDR3 region has the DNA TGTGCCAGCAGCCGAAAAGGGGGAGTTAACACCGGGGAGCTGTTTTTT. Translation gives CASSRKGGVNTGELFF.

This clonotype was observed a handful of times. The chain employs TRBV6-2 or TRBV6-3 and TRBJ2-2, with D perhaps matching TRBD2 (6 bases). The germline gives CDR1 MNHEY, CDR2 SVGEGT. CDR3 size: 18 residues. The germline V and J ends were trimmed by 0 bases and 5 bases, with 19 bases remaining between them. The CDR3 region has the DNA TGTGCCAGCAGTTACTCTTTCGGGGGAGCGGTTTTTACCGGGGAGCTGTTTTTT. This gives the protein CASSYSFGGAVFTGELFF.

This clonotype was found many times. This chain's CDR3 is CASSQDLQGASGYTF. CDR3 in DNA: TGTGCCAGCAGCCAAGATCTACAGGGGGCAAGTGGCTACACCTTC. This chain links TRBV3-1 with TRBJ1-2, with 9 bases identical to TRBD1. The CDR3 loop spans 15 amino acids. Trimming removed 0 bases from V and 7 bases from J; junction bases left unmatched: 6. Germline values: CDR1 LGHDT, CDR2 YNNKEL (reference sequence).

The chain has TRBV29-1 and TRBJ2-7; 8 bases are a match to TRBD2. The CDR3 runs to 11 residues. Unmatched junction bases numbered 2, after V lost 6 bases and J lost 4 bases. Germline assignment: CDR1 SQVTM and CDR2 ANQGSEA. CDR3 region: CSVGLAYEQYF. The CDR3, as DNA: TGCAGCGTAGGACTAGCTTACGAGCAGTACTTC.

To note about this clonotype: This may be a read error, as it is one base from a much larger clone. The chain combines TRBV2 with TRBJ2-5; no clear D gene. This CDR3 spans 10 amino acids. CDR1 is SNHLY, CDR2 FYNNEI, per germline. CDR3 sequence reads: CAGSVVQAFF. DNA of the CDR3: TGTGCCGGCAGTGTGGTACAAGCCTTCTTC.

This clonotype was recorded many times. The chain employs TRBV11-2 and TRBJ2-7; 7 positions match TRBD1. The CDR3 is made up of 15 amino acids. V lost 1 base, J lost 3 bases, and 6 bases stayed unmatched. Germline CDR1 reads SGHAT; CDR2 reads FQNNGV. The CDR3 DNA is TGTGCCAGCAGCTTAGTGGGCAGGGGGAACTACGAGCAGTACTTC. This gives the protein CASSLVGRGNYEQYF.

This clonotype was seen ten or more times. The chain combines TRBV5-4 with TRBJ2-7; D is undetermined. CDR3 length equals 12 residues. Germline CDR1 SGHNT, CDR2 YYREEE (reference sequence). Trimming pared 0 bases from V and 6 bases from J, leaving 7 bases between. The chain's CDR3 is CASSLERFEQYF. The CDR3 region has the DNA TGTGCCAGCAGCTTGGAACGGTTCGAGCAGTACTTC.

Comments on this clonotype: Given a much more abundant clone one base away, this may be a read error. This sequence joins TRBV5-6 and TRBJ1-1; D perhaps matches TRBD1 (5 bases). The CDR3 runs 14 residues. The V and J ends lost 5 bases and 4 bases respectively, with 15 bases between them. Germline loops: CDR1 SGHDT, CDR2 YYEEEE. As DNA, the CDR3 is TGTGCCAGCAGATGGGGACGGATGATCACTGAAGCTTTCTTT. Protein product: CASRWGRMITEAFF.

J is TRBJ2-7 and V is TRBV9; 11 bases line up with TRBD1. V lost 0 bases, J lost 5 bases, and 4 bases stayed unmatched. This CDR3 is 15 amino acids long. The V gene's germline CDR1 is SGDLS and CDR2 YYNGEE. The CDR3 sequence: CASSVEDRGLHEQYF. In DNA, the CDR3 is TGTGCCAGCAGCGTAGAGGACAGGGGGCTCCACGAGCAGTACTTC.

This clonotype was recorded many times. This rearrangement joins TRBV7-3 to TRBJ2-5, with D perhaps TRBD2 (5 bases). The V end was cut by 1 base, the J end by 5 bases, with 11 bases between. From germline, CDR1 is SGHTA and CDR2 FQGTGA. The CDR3 spans 14 residues. This CDR3 reads CASSLMGSGETQYF. For the CDR3, the DNA is TGTGCCAGCAGCTTAATGGGGAGTGGGGAGACCCAGTACTTC.

This clonotype occurred many times. This sequence joins TRBV7-9 and TRBJ1-1; D unclear. Germline loops: CDR1 SEHNR, CDR2 FQNEAQ (reference sequence). Trimming left V 1 base short and J 0 bases short, with 9 bases between. The CDR3 spans 15 residues. DNA for the CDR3: TGTGCCAGCAGCTTAGAGGCAGGCCTGAACACTGAAGCTTTCTTT. Protein sequence: CASSLEAGLNTEAFF. Full variable domain (remainder filled in from reference TRBV7-9 and TRBJ1-1): DTGVSQNPRHKITKRGQNVTFRCDPISEHNRLYWYRQTLGQGPEFLTYFQNEAQLEKSRLLSDRFSAERPKGSFSTLEIQRTEQGDSAMYLCASSLEAGLNTEAFFGQGTRLTVV.

Many counts were recorded for this clonotype. V and J are TRBV6-5 and TRBJ1-1, with 10 bases that match TRBD1. The germline V gene encodes CDR1 MNHEY and CDR2 SVGAGI. This CDR3 contains 13 residues. Trimming cost V 6 bases and J 5 bases; bases outside gene matches: 3. The CDR3 DNA follows: TGTGCCAGCAGGCCGGGACAGGGGACTGAAGCTTTCTTT. It translates to CASRPGQGTEAFF.

This clonotype was observed a handful of times. A clone one base away is much larger, so this may be a read error. This chain links TRBV11-2 with TRBJ2-4; D is possibly TRBD2 (5 bases). The germline CDR1 and CDR2 sequences are SGHAT and FQNNGV. The CDR3 covers 18 residues. The CDR3 nucleotides read TGTGCCAGCAGCTTAACCCCCCATAGTCGGCTAGCCAAAAACATTAAGTACTTC. This sequence encodes CASSLTPHSRLAKNIKYF.